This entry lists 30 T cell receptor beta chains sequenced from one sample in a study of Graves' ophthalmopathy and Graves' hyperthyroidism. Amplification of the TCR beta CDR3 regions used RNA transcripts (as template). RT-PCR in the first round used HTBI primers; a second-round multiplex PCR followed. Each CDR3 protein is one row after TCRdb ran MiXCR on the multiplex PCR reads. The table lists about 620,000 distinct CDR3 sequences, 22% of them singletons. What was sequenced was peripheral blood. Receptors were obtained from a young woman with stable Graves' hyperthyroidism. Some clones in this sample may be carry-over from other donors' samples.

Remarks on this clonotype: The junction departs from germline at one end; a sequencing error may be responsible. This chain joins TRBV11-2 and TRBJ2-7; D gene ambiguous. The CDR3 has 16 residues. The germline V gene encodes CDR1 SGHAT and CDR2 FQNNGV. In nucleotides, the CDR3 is TGTGCCAACAGCTTAGAGCGCCCGGGCACGATCTACGAGCAGTACTTC. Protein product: CANSLERPGTIYEQYF.

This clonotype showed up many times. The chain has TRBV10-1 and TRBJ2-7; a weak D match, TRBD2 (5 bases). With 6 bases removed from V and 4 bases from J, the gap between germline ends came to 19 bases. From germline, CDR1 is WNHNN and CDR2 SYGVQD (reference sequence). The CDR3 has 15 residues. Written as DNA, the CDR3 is TGCGCCAGCAGACGCGGGCCCTCCCGAAGTTACGAGCAGTACTTC. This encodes CASRRGPSRSYEQYF.

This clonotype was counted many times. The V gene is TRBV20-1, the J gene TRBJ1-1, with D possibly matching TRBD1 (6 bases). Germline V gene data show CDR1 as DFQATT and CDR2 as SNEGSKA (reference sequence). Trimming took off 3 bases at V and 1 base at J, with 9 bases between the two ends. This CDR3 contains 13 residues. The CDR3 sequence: CSASRTANTEAFF. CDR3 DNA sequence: TGCAGTGCTAGTCGGACAGCGAACACTGAAGCTTTCTTT.

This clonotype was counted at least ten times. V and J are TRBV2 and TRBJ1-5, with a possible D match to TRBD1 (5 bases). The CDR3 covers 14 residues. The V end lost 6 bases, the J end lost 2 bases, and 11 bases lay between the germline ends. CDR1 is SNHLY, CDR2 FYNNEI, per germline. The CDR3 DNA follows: TGTGCCAGCAGGTCGGGGCCTCGCAATCAGCCCCAGCATTTT. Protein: CASRSGPRNQPQHF.

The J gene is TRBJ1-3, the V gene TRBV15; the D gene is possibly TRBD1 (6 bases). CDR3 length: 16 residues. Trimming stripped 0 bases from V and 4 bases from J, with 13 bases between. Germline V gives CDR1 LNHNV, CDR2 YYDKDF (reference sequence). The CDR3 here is CATSRDDWTAGNTIYF. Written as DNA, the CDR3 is TGTGCCACCAGCAGAGATGATTGGACAGCAGGAAACACCATATATTTT.

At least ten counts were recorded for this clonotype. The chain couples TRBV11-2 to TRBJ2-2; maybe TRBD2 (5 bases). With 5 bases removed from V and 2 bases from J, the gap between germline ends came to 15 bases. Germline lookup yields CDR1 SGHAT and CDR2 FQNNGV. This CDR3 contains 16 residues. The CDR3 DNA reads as TGTGCCAGCAGCCTACTAGTTCCCCCCAACACCGGGGAGCTGTTTTTT. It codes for CASSLLVPPNTGELFF.

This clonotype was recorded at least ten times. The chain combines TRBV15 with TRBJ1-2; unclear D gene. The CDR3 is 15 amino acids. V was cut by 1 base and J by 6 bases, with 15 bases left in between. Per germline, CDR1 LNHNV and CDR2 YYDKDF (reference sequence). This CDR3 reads CATSRARMREDGYTF. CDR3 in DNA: TGTGCCACCAGCAGAGCCCGTATGCGAGAGGATGGCTACACCTTC.

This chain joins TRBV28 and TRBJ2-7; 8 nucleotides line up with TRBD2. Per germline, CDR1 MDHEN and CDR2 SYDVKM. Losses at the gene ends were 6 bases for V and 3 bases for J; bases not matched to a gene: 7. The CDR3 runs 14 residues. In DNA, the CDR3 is TGTGCCAGCAGCCGGCCGGGACTAGGCTACGAGCAGTACTTC. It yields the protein CASSRPGLGYEQYF. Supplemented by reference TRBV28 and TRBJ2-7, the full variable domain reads DVKVTQSSRYLVKRTGEKVFLECVQDMDHENMFWYRQDPGLGLRLIYFSYDVKMKEKGDIPEGYSVSREKKERFSLILESASTNQTSMYLCASSRPGLGYEQYFGPGTRLTVT.

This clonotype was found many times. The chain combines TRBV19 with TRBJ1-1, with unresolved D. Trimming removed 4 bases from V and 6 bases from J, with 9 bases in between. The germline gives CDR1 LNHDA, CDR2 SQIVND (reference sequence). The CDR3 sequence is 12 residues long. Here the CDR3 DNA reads TGTGCCAGTAGTACCCGGGAGGCTGAAGCTTTCTTT. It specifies CASSTREAEAFF.

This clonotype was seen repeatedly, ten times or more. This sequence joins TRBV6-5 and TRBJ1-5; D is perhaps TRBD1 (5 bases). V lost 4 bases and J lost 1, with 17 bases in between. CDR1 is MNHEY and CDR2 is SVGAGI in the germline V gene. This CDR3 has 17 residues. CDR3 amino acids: CASSSVGGVRSNQPQHF. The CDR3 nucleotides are TGTGCCAGCAGTTCCGTGGGGGGTGTGAGGAGCAATCAGCCCCAGCATTTT.

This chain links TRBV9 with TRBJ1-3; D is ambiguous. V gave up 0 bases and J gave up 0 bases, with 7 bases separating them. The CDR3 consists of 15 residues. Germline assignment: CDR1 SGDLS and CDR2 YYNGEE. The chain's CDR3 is CASSVEGISGNTIYF. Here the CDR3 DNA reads TGTGCCAGCAGCGTAGAAGGGATCTCTGGAAACACCATATATTTT.

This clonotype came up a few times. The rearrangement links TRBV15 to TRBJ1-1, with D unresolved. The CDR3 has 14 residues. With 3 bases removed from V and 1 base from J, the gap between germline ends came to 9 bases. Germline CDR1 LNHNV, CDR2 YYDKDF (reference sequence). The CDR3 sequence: CATSSPRKNTEAFF. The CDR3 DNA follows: TGTGCCACCAGCAGCCCCAGGAAGAACACTGAAGCTTTCTTT.

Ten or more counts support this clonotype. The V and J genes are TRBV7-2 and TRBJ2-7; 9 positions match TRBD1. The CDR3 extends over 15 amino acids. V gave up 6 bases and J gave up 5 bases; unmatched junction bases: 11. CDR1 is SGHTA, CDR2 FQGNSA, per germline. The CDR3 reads CASRYLRDRAHEQYF. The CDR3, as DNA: TGTGCCAGCAGGTATCTCAGGGACAGGGCCCACGAGCAGTACTTC.

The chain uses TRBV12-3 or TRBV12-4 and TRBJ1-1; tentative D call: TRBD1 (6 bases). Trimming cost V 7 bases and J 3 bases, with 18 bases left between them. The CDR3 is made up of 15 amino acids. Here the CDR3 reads CASNQGFGWDTEAFF. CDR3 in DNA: TGTGCCAGCAATCAGGGGTTTGGGTGGGACACTGAAGCTTTCTTT.

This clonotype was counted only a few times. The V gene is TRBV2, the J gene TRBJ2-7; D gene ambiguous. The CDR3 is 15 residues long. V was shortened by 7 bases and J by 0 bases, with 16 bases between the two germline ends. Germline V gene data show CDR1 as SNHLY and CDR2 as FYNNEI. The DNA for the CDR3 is TGTGCCAGCACCAAAGGCTTCTTCTCCTCCTACGAGCAGTACTTC. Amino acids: CASTKGFFSSYEQYF.

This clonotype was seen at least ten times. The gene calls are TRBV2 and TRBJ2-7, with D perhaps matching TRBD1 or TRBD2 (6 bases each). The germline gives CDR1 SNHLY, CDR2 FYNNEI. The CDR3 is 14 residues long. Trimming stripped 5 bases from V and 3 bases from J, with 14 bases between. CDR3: CASSQGHGGYEQYF. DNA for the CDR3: TGTGCCAGCAGTCAGGGACACGGGGGCTACGAGCAGTACTTC.

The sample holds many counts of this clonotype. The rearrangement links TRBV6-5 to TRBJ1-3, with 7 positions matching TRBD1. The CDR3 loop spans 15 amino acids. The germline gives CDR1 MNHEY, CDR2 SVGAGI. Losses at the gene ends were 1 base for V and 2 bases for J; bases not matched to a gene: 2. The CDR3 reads CASSYLDRTGNTIYF. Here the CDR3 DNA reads TGTGCCAGCAGTTACTTGGACAGGACTGGAAACACCATATATTTT.

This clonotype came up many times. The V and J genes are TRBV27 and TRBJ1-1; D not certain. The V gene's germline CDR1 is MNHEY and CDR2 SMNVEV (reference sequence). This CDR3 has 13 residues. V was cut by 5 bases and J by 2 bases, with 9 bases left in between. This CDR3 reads CASSATSNTEAFF. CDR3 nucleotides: TGTGCCAGCAGTGCCACATCAAACACTGAAGCTTTCTTT.

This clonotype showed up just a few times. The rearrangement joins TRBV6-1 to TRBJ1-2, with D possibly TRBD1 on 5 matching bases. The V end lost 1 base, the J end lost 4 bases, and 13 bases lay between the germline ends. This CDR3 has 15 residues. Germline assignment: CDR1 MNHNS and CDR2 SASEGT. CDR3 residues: CASSEETEALYGYTF. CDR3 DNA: TGTGCCAGCAGTGAAGAGACAGAAGCTCTCTATGGCTACACCTTC.

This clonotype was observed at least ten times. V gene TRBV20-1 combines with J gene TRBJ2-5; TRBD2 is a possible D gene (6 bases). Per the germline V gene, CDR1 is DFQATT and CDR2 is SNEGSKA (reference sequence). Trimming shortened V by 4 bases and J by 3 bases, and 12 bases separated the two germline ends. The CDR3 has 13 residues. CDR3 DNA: TGCAGTGCTAAGGAGGGAGCAAAAGAGACCCAGTACTTC. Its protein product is CSAKEGAKETQYF.

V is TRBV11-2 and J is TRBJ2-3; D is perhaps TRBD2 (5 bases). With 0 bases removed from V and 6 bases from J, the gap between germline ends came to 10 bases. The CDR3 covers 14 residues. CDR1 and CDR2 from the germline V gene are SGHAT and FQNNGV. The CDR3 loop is CASSLDRGYDTQYF. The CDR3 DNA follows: TGTGCCAGCAGCTTAGATAGAGGGTATGATACGCAGTATTTT.

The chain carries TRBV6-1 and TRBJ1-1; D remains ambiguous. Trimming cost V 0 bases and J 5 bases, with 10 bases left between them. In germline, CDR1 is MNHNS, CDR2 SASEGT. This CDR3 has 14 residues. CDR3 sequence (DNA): TGTGCCAGCAGTGAAGCCGGGCAGTCTACTGAAGCTTTCTTT. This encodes CASSEAGQSTEAFF.

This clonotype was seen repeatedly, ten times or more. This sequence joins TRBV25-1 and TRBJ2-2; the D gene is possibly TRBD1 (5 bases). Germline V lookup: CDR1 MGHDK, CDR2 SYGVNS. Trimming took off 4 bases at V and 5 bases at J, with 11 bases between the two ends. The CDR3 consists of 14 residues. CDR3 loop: CASSVTAGTGELFF. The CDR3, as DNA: TGTGCCAGCAGTGTCACCGCAGGGACCGGGGAGCTGTTTTTT. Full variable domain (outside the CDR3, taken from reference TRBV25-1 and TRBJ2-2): EADIYQTPRYLVIGTGKKITLECSQTMGHDKMYWYQQDPGMELHLIHYSYGVNSTEKGDLSSESTVSRIRTEHFPLTLESARPSHTSQYLCASSVTAGTGELFFGEGSRLTVL.

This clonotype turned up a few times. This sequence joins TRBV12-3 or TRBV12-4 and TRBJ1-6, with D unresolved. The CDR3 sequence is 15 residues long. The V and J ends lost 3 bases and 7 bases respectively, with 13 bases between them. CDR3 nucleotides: TGTGCCAGCAGTTTTTTAGGATTTTTAAATTCACCCCTCCACTTT. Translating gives CASSFLGFLNSPLHF.

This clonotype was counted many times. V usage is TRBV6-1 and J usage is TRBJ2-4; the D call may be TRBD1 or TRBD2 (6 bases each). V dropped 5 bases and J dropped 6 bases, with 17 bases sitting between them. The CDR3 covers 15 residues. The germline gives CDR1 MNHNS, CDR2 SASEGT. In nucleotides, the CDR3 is TGTGCCAGCAGTCCCCATGGCGGGACACTAAACATTCAGTACTTC. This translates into CASSPHGGTLNIQYF.

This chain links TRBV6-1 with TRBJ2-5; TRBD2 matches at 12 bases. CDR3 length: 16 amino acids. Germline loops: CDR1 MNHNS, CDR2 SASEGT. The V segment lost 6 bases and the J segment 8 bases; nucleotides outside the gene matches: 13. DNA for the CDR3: TGTGCCAGCAGCCTAGCCCTAGCGGGGGGGCCTGACACCCAGTACTTC. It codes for CASSLALAGGPDTQYF.

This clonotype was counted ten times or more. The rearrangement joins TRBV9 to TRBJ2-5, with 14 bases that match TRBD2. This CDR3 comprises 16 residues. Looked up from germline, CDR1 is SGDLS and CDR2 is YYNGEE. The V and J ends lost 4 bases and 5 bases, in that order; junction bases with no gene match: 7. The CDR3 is CASSSGTSGRTETQYF. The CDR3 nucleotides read TGTGCCAGCAGCTCGGGGACTAGCGGGAGAACGGAGACCCAGTACTTC.

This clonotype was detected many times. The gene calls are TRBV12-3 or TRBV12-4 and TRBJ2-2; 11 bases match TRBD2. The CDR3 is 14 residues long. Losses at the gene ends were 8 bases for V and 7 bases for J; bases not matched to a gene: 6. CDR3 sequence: CASFPSGGSGELFF. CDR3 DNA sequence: TGTGCCAGCTTTCCTAGCGGGGGGAGCGGGGAGCTGTTTTTT.

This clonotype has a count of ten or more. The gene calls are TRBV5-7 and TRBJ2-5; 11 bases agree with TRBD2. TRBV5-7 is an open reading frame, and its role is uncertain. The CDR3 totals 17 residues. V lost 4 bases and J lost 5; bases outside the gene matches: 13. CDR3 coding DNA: TGTGCCAGCAGCCTGGCGTACACTAGCGGGGGAGCGGAGACCCAGTACTTC. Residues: CASSLAYTSGGAETQYF.

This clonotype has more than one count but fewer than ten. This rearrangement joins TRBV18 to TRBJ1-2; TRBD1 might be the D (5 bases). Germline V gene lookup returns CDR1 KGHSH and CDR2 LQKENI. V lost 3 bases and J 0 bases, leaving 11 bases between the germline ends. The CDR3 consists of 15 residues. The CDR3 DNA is TGTGCCAGCTCACCTCCTGGGACGGCTAACTATGGCTACACCTTC. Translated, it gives CASSPPGTANYGYTF. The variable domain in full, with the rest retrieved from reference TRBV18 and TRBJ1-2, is NAGVMQNPRHLVRRRGQEARLRCSPMKGHSHVYWYRQLPEEGLKFMVYLQKENIIDESGMPKERFSAEFPKEGPSILRIQQVVRGDSAAYFCASSPPGTANYGYTFGSGTRLTVV.